What follows describes a single TCR beta chain. Its specificity is not known. The donors were in the roughly 110-subject validation cohort; that cohort was separate from the roughly 700-subject first cohort. The data belong to a study of cytomegalovirus exposure and HLA in healthy donors. Study-wide background: The 666 first-cohort repertoires shared a platform with the 130 or so validation repertoires, as reported in a later analysis.

Libraries were prepared by immunoSEQ multiplex PCR; TCRdb keeps only in-frame clonotypes and omits some of them. Altogether fewer than 400,000 clones are present, just over 85% being singletons, with the ten largest covering about 0.8%. Study-level points and caveats: According to a subsequent analysis, TCR clusters from the first cohort were inclined to appear together in the 120 or so validation repertoires. Cytomegalovirus-associated TCR beta chains were listed, numbering some 170.

The length of the CDR3 is 16 residues. V was shortened by 11 bases and J by 4 bases, with 24 bases between the two germline ends. The material sequenced was PBMCs. The TCR originated in a woman aged 18-29 years in good health and CMV-seronegative. The chain recombines TRBV6-7 with TRBJ1-5; possibly TRBD1 for D (6 bases). TRBV6-7 is given ORF status, its function remaining uncertain. This chain's CDR3 is CALERGGGMGNQPQHF. CDR3 coding DNA: TGTGCCCTCGAACGAGGGGGAGGGATGGGAAATCAGCCCCAGCATTTT.